The 10 T cell receptor beta chains in this list originate from one sample, sequenced in a study of shared clonotypes between healthy human individuals. TCRdb's table, derived via immunoSEQ multiplex PCR, lists solely in-frame clones and lacks some. The table records more than 400,000 clones, about 96% of them present only once. Sequencing was done on a sample of naive CD4+ T cells sorted from blood. The subset is: CD45RA+ positively selected. The receptors were gathered from a young woman in good health.

This chain links TRBV5-1 with TRBJ1-1, with TRBD1 identical over 7 bases. Germline V gene lookup returns CDR1 SGHRS and CDR2 YFSETQ. The V and J ends lost 1 base and 3 bases, in that order; junction bases with no gene match: 6. This CDR3 has 15 residues. CDR3 nucleotides: TGCGCCAGCAGCTTGAGAGGGCAGGGGGACACTGAAGCTTTCTTT. Protein sequence: CASSLRGQGDTEAFF. The full variable domain, with the rest looked up from reference TRBV5-1 and TRBJ1-1, is KAGVTQTPRYLIKTRGQQVTLSCSPISGHRSVSWYQQTPGQGLQFLFEYFSETQRNKGNFPGRFSGRQFSNSRSEMNVSTLELGDSALYLCASSLRGQGDTEAFFGQGTRLTVV.

The genes are TRBV11-2 and TRBJ2-7; 8 bases align to TRBD1. The V segment lost 5 bases and the J segment 5 bases; nucleotides outside the gene matches: 5. Germline V gives CDR1 SGHAT, CDR2 FQNNGV. The CDR3 covers 13 residues. The DNA of the CDR3 is TGTGCCAGCAGCCGGACAGGGAACAACGAGCAGTACTTC. Its translation: CASSRTGNNEQYF.

The V gene is TRBV21-1, the J gene TRBJ1-6. TRBV21-1 constitutes a pseudogene. The CDR3 has 13 amino acids. The CDR3 spells CAAGGHLHSPLHF. CDR3 DNA sequence: TGTGCCGCAGGCGGCCATCTGCATTCACCCCTCCACTTT.

The rearrangement links TRBV19 to TRBJ2-3; 11 bases map to TRBD2. With V trimmed by 3 bases and J by 0 bases, 8 bases remained unmatched. The germline V gene encodes CDR1 LNHDA and CDR2 SQIVND (reference sequence). This CDR3 is 18 amino acids long. CDR3 DNA sequence: TGTGCCAGTAGTATCCCCCAGGGACTAGCGGAGAGCACAGATACGCAGTATTTT. As protein: CASSIPQGLAESTDTQYF.

The rearrangement links TRBV6-8 to TRBJ1-1; D unclear. Trimming pared 0 bases from V and 8 bases from J, leaving 4 bases between. The CDR3 totals 11 residues. Germline CDR1 and CDR2: MNHGY and SAAAGT. The CDR3 protein is CASSYSHEAFF. For the CDR3, the DNA is TGTGCCAGCAGTTACTCACACGAAGCTTTCTTT.

This chain joins TRBV6-5 and TRBJ2-2; unclear D gene. Trimming stripped 3 bases from V and 6 bases from J, with 2 bases between. The germline CDR1 and CDR2 sequences are MNHEY and SVGAGI. This CDR3 has 11 amino acids. The chain's CDR3 is CASSYPGELFF. The CDR3 nucleotides are TGTGCCAGCAGTTATCCCGGGGAGCTGTTTTTT.

This chain connects TRBV10-3 to TRBJ2-1; D is perhaps TRBD1 (5 bases). This CDR3 is built from 14 residues. V was pared by 3 bases and J by 5 bases, with 11 bases between. From germline, CDR1 is ENHRY and CDR2 SYGVKD. CDR3 protein: CAISERGSHNEQFF. In DNA form, the CDR3 reads TGTGCCATCAGTGAAAGGGGATCCCACAATGAGCAGTTCTTC.

This chain links TRBV5-1 with TRBJ1-1, with D tentatively TRBD1 (6 bases). V lost 4 bases and J lost 0, with 13 bases in between. The CDR3 is 15 amino acids. Germline CDR1 reads SGHRS; CDR2 reads YFSETQ. In DNA, the CDR3 is TGCGCCAGCAGCCTAGGACAGCCCGTGAACACTGAAGCTTTCTTT. Its translation: CASSLGQPVNTEAFF.

The chain uses TRBV6-6 and TRBJ2-7; 10 nucleotides line up with TRBD1. CDR1 is MNHNY, CDR2 SVGAGI, per germline (reference sequence). The CDR3 length is 16 residues. With 2 bases clipped from V and 5 bases from J, the junction kept 9 bases outside the gene matches. CDR3 loop: CASSYGWDRGRNEQYF. The DNA of the CDR3 is TGTGCCAGCAGTTACGGATGGGACAGGGGTAGGAACGAGCAGTACTTC.

V usage is TRBV10-2 and J usage is TRBJ1-2; no clear D. This CDR3 is built from 11 residues. V was shortened by 0 bases and J by 7 bases, with 3 bases between the two germline ends. Germline CDR1 and CDR2: WSHSY and SAAADI. CDR3 sequence (DNA): TGCGCCAGCAGTGAGTCGCCTGGCTACACCTTC. It translates to CASSESPGYTF.